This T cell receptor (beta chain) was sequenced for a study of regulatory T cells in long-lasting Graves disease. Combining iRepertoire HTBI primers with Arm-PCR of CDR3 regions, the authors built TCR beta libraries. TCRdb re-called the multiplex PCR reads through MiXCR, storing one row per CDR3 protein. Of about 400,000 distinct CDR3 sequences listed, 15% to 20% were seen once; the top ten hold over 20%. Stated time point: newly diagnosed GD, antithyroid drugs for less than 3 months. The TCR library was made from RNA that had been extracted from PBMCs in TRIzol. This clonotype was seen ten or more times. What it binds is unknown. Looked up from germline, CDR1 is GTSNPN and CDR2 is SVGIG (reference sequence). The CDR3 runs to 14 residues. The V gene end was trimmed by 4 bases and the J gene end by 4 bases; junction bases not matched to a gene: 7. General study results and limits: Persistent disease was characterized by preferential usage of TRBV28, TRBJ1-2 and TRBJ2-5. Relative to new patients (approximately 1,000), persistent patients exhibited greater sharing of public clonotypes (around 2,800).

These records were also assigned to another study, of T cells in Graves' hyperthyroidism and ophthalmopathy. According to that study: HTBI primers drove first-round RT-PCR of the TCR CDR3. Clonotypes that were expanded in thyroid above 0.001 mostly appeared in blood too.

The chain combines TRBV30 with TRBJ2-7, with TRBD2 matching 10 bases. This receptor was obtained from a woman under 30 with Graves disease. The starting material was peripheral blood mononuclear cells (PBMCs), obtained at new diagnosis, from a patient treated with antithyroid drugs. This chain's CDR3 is CAWIRASGSYEQYF. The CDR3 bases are TGTGCCTGGATCCGGGCTAGCGGGAGTTACGAGCAGTACTTC. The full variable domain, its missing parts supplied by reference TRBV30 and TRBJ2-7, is SQTIHQWPATLVQPVGSPLSLECTVEGTSNPNLYWYRQAAGRGLQLLFYSVGIGQISSEVPQNLSASRPQDRQFILSSKKLLLSDSGFYLCAWIRASGSYEQYFGPGTRLTVT.